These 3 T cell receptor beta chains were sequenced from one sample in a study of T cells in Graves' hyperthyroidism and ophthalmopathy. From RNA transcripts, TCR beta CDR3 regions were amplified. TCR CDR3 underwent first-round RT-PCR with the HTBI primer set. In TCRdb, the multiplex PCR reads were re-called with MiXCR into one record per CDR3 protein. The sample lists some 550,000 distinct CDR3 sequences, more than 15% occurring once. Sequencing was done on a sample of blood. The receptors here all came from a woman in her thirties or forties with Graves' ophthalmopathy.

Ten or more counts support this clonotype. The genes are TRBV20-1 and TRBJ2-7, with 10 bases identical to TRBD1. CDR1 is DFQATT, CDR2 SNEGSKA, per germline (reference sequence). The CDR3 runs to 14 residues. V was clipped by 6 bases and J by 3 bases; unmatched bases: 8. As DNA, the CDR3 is TGCAGTGCAAGACAGGGGGCTGGGGGCTACGAGCAGTACTTC. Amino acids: CSARQGAGGYEQYF.

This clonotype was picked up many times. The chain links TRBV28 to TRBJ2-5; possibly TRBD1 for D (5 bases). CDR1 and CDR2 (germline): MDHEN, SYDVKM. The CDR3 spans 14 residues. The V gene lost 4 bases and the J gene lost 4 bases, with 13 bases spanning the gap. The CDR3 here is CASSSTGVGETQYF. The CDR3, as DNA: TGTGCCAGCAGTTCAACAGGTGTCGGAGAGACCCAGTACTTC.

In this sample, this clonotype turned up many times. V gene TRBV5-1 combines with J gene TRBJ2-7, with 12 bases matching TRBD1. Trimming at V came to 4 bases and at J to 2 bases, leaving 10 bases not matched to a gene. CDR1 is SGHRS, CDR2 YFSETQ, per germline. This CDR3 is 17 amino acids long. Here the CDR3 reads CASSLRPGQGATYEQYF. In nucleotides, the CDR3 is TGCGCCAGCAGCCTCCGGCCGGGACAGGGGGCCACCTACGAGCAGTACTTC.